This entry lists 14 T cell receptor beta chains sequenced from one sample in a study of neurological immune-mediated disorders. MiXCR, run by TCRdb on the 5' RACE reads, gives a single entry per CDR3 protein. The sample holds tens of thousands of distinct CDR3 sequences; around 11% are singletons and the top ten take 6.5% to 8.5%. Time point specified: longitudinal time-point 1 (baseline). Material for sequencing was PBMCs. These receptors all come from a male donor with HTLV-1-associated myelopathy (HAM/TSP).

This clonotype was observed many times. The J gene is TRBJ2-1, the V gene TRBV5-1, with D maybe TRBD2 (5 bases). This CDR3 has 13 residues. Trimming stripped 4 bases from V and 8 bases from J, with 13 bases between. The germline CDR1 and CDR2 sequences are SGHRS and YFSETQ. The CDR3 reads CASSQTGMDEQFF. The CDR3 DNA follows: TGCGCCAGCAGCCAGACGGGGATGGATGAGCAGTTCTTC.

At least ten counts were recorded for this clonotype. The chain carries TRBV5-1 and TRBJ1-1; tentative D call: TRBD1 (5 bases). The germline V gene has CDR1 SGHRS and CDR2 YFSETQ. V lost 3 bases to trimming and J lost 1 base, with 16 bases between them. CDR3 length equals 16 residues. CDR3 nucleotide sequence: TGCGCCAGCAGCTCACGGGAGTACAGGCCGAACACTGAAGCTTTCTTT. Encoded protein: CASSSREYRPNTEAFF.

There are many counts of this clonotype. The rearrangement joins TRBV5-1 to TRBJ1-4, with D perhaps matching TRBD1 (6 bases). V was pared by 0 bases and J by 8 bases, with 11 bases between. Germline V lookup: CDR1 SGHRS, CDR2 YFSETQ. This CDR3 contains 14 residues. CDR3 residues: CASSLGQVDEKLFF. In DNA form, the CDR3 reads TGCGCCAGCAGCTTGGGACAGGTTGACGAAAAACTGTTTTTT.

In this sample, this clonotype turned up many times. The CDR3 protein is CASSPLGETQYF. The CDR3 DNA follows: TGTGCCAGCTCACCGCTCGGGGAGACCCAGTACTTC. The J gene is TRBJ2-5, the V gene TRBV18; the D is unclear. From germline, CDR1 is KGHSH and CDR2 LQKENI. V lost 3 bases and J lost 5, with 7 bases in between. CDR3 length equals 12 residues.

The chain carries TRBV20-1 and TRBJ2-1; no clear D. CDR1 and CDR2 from the germline V gene are DFQATT and SNEGSKA (reference sequence). The ends were cut back, 1 base at V and 4 bases at J, with 2 bases in the middle. The length of the CDR3 is 11 residues. The CDR3 spells CSARGYNEQFF. The CDR3 DNA sequence: TGCAGTGCTAGAGGGTACAATGAGCAGTTCTTC.

This clonotype was counted ten times or more. The CDR3 coding sequence is TGTGCCAGCACAAGCGGACAGGGGCGTGAAAAACTGTTTTTT. Its protein product is CASTSGQGREKLFF. This chain connects TRBV6-6 to TRBJ1-4; TRBD1 agrees at 9 bases. Germline-derived CDR1 and CDR2 are MNHNY and SVGAGI (reference sequence). V gave up 7 bases and J gave up 7 bases; unmatched junction bases: 7. The CDR3 loop spans 14 amino acids.

This clonotype was picked up many times. The chain links TRBV10-3 to TRBJ1-6, with 7 bases aligning to TRBD1. Germline values: CDR1 ENHRY, CDR2 SYGVKD. This CDR3 is 14 amino acids long. J gave up 10 bases and V 3 bases, and 6 bases lay outside the gene matches. DNA of the CDR3: TGTGCCATCAGTGATATGACAGGGAGCTCACCCCTCCACTTT. This translates into CAISDMTGSSPLHF.

This clonotype was detected ten times or more. The chain carries TRBV10-3 and TRBJ1-4, with 8 bases that match TRBD1. The CDR3 totals 15 residues. V trimming: 6 bases; J trimming: 3 bases; junction bases outside the gene matches: 6. Germline loops: CDR1 ENHRY, CDR2 SYGVKD. CDR3 sequence reads: CAIRSWDRPNEKLFF. In DNA form, the CDR3 reads TGTGCCATCAGGTCATGGGACAGGCCTAATGAAAAACTGTTTTTT.

This clonotype was observed at least ten times. This chain uses TRBV28 with TRBJ2-3; D may match TRBD1 or TRBD2 (6 bases each). V was cut by 3 bases and J by 12 bases, with 13 bases left in between. The germline V gene has CDR1 MDHEN and CDR2 SYDVKM. The CDR3 is made up of 12 amino acids. The CDR3 coding sequence is TGTGCCAGCAGTTTGTTCCGGGGGCCCCAGTATTTT. Translating it yields CASSLFRGPQYF.

This clonotype was detected ten times or more. The genes are TRBV7-8 and TRBJ2-2; 8 nucleotides line up with TRBD2. V trimming: 0 bases; J trimming: 7 bases; junction bases outside the gene matches: 10. CDR3 size: 17 residues. Germline loops: CDR1 SGHVS, CDR2 FQNEAQ. This CDR3 reads CASSLATPGLGVGELFF. CDR3 coding DNA: TGTGCCAGCAGCTTAGCCACACCGGGACTAGGGGTCGGGGAGCTGTTTTTT.

This clonotype was found many times. The chain links TRBV4-3 to TRBJ1-6; TRBD1 agrees at 8 bases. The CDR3 consists of 15 residues. With V trimmed by 4 bases and J by 9 bases, 8 bases remained unmatched. Germline V gene data show CDR1 as LGHNA and CDR2 as YSLEER. In nucleotides, the CDR3 is TGCGCCAGCAGCCTAAAACAGGGGGTTAGTTCACCCCTCCACTTT. Protein: CASSLKQGVSSPLHF.

The rearrangement links TRBV12-5 to TRBJ1-1, with unresolved D. The CDR3 is 13 residues long. With 6 bases removed from V and 1 base from J, the gap between germline ends came to 9 bases. The germline gives CDR1 LGHNT, CDR2 FRNRAP. CDR3 in amino acids: CASGPTENTEAFF. The CDR3 region has the DNA TGTGCTAGTGGACCGACGGAGAACACTGAAGCTTTCTTT. Drawing the rest from reference TRBV12-5 and TRBJ1-1, the complete variable domain is DARVTQTPRHKVTEMGQEVTMRCQPILGHNTVFWYRQTMMQGLELLAYFRNRAPLDDSGMPKDRFSAEMPDATLATLKIQPSEPRDSAVYFCASGPTENTEAFFGQGTRLTVV.

This clonotype came up many times. This CDR3 is CASSLLGTIHTDTQYF. The CDR3, as DNA: TGTGCCAGCAGCTTATTAGGGACTATACACACAGATACGCAGTATTTT. V gene TRBV11-2 combines with J gene TRBJ2-3; 7 bases fit TRBD2. The CDR3 sequence is 16 residues long. Trimming at V came to 2 bases and at J to 2 bases, leaving 7 bases not matched to a gene. Germline V CDR1 and CDR2: SGHAT, FQNNGV.

This clonotype occurred many times. V gene TRBV12-3 or TRBV12-4 combines with J gene TRBJ1-6; 7 positions match TRBD1. The ends lost 5 bases at V and 11 bases at J; junction bases unmatched: 9. The CDR3 consists of 14 residues. This CDR3 reads CASSTPRDSTPLHF. The CDR3, as DNA: TGTGCCAGCAGTACCCCTCGGGACAGCACACCCCTCCACTTT.